The clone carrying this T cell receptor beta chain was seen a few times. The data belong to a study of control samples from healthy donors and cancer patients. The method was immunoSEQ multiplex PCR; TCRdb's version includes in-frame clones alone and lacks a portion of them. This sample has about 190,000 clones, with around 90% found just once. V lost 5 bases to trimming and J lost 0 bases, with 11 bases between them. CDR3 length equals 14 residues. From germline, CDR1 is SGHTA and CDR2 FQGTGA. The J gene is TRBJ2-7, the V gene TRBV7-3, with D possibly being TRBD1 (6 bases). Sequences were obtained from blood. This sequence originates from a man aged 25 to 40 in good health. The CDR3 bases are TGTGCCAGCAGCGCCACAGGGAGCTCCTACGAGCAGTACTTC. This sequence encodes CASSATGSSYEQYF.